This T cell receptor beta chain was obtained from a study of blood T cell repertoires in COVID-19 (dated by TCRdb to about 2020). Background for the entire study: Samples covering the acute and convalescent phases of COVID-19 were provided by collaborators in the United States, Italy and Spain. The prospective study material was composed of cDNA or gDNA derived from T cells, B-cell-depleted T cells, or PBMCs. Deeply sampled blood TCRbeta repertoires from subjects exposed to, actively infected with, or recovered from COVID-19 were included in the dataset. The repertoires were released in a freely available public database meant as a resource for research on the immune response to SARS-CoV-2. The samples were drawn from the first 160 participants of the ongoing ImmuneRACE study and from over a thousand subjects provided by 6 global collaborators. A de-identified subject ID, COVID-19 status, age in years and sex were almost always included in the sample metadata. HLA class I and class II types, where available, came from metadata supplied by the sample provider rather than from assay-based typing. Results the study describes overall, beyond this receptor: How much clinical and demographic metadata was included differed by source and by participant, and the metadata was provided uncurated.

TCRbeta CDR3 regions were amplified from genomic DNA using the immunoSEQ Assay, a bias-controlled multiplex PCR. The study's own analysis went as follows. Within the assay, amplification of reference gene primers was used to estimate how many nucleated cells each sample contained. Sequence reads were collapsed and filtered to measure the absolute abundance of every unique TCRbeta CDR3 rearrangement. Productive Simpson clonality was computed per sample as the square root of Simpson's diversity index over productive rearrangements. TCRdb's version of the immuneACCESS table is confined to in-frame rearrangements and falls short of the full clone set. An unresolved V gene accounts for under half of the shortfall where checked; the remainder is of unknown origin. V and J calls and clone size are copied from that table; D and trimming were computed from the DNA. The sample has roughly 170,000 clones on record, approximately 84% of them singletons. The ten top clones hold more than 5.5% of the sample.

In the case of this clone: It lacks a known antigen. No much larger clonotype is one base removed from it; base qualities were not supplied.

Each collaborating institution followed its own protocols to collect whole blood in K2EDTA tubes. For TCRbeta analysis, collaborators shipped samples in one of three forms: frozen whole blood, isolated PBMCs, or DNA extracted from either of those sample types. The germline V and J ends show losses of 4 bases and 0 bases respectively, and no gene match explains 6 bases of the junction. Spanning cysteine to phenylalanine, the CDR3 consists of 16 amino acids. The only DNA kept is the CDR3, 48 bases in frame from the first base. As encoded in the germline V gene, CDR1 is ENHRY while CDR2 is SYGVKD. The sample was peripheral blood. The chain uses TRBV10-3 and TRBJ2-1, and TRBD1 aligns with 7 junction nucleotides. This sequence originates from a human donor in a cohort sampled during active COVID-19. The CDR3 amino acid sequence is: CAISAGQVSSYNEQFF. The nucleotide sequence is given as TGTGCCATCAGTGCTGGACAGGTTAGCTCCTACAATGAGCAGTTCTTC.